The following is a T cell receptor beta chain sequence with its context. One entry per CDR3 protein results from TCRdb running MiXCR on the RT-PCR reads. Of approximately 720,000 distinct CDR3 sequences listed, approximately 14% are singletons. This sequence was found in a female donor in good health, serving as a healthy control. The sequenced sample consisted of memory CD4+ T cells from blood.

CDR3 in amino acids: CASSEGLAGGPRSYEQYF. CDR3 sequence (DNA): TGTGCCAGCTCCGAGGGACTAGCGGGAGGGCCCAGGTCCTACGAGCAGTACTTC. J is TRBJ2-7 and V is TRBV18; 16 bases are shared with TRBD2. V lost 6 bases and J lost 1; bases outside the gene matches: 9. CDR1 is KGHSH, CDR2 LQKENI, per germline. There are 18 residues in the CDR3.